This T cell receptor (beta chain) is drawn from a study of blood T cell repertoires in COVID-19. In the study overall: T cells, B-cell-depleted T cells, or PBMCs supplied cDNA or gDNA.

The data were produced by immunoSEQ multiplex PCR, yet TCRdb's version contains in-frame clones alone and is incomplete. The data show some 240,000 clones, with around 87% seen just once and 2.5% to 3.5% held by the top ten. This clone was counted a single time. Participants spanned ages about 18 to 90 years and resided in about two dozen US areas. V shed 6 bases and J shed 5 bases, with 13 bases lying between them. Germline V gene lookup returns CDR1 SNHLY and CDR2 FYNNEI. The CDR3 is 13 amino acids. This clonotype originated in a woman in her 40s with acute COVID-19. The sequenced sample was PBMCs or T cells enriched from blood (not recorded which). The genes are TRBV2 and TRBJ1-1; D is unresolved. The chain's CDR3 is CASRVRGGTEAFF. In nucleotides, the CDR3 is TGTGCCAGCAGGGTACGGGGTGGGACTGAAGCTTTCTTT.